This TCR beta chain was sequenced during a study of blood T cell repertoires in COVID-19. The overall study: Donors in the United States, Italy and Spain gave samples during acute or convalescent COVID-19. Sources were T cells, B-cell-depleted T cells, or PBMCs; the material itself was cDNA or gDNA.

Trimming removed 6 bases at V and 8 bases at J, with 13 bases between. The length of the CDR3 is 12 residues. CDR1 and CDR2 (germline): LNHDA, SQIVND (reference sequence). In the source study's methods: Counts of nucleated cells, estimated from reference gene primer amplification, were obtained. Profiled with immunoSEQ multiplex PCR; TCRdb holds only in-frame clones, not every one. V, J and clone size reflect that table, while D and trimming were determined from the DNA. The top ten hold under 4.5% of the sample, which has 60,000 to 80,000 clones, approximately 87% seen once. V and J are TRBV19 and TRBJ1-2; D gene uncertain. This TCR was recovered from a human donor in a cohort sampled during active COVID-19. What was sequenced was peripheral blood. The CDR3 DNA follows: TGTGCCAGTAGGGCCAGGTACGGAGGCTACACCTTC. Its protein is CASRARYGGYTF.